What follows are 18 T cell receptor beta chains derived from one specimen sequenced in a study of blood T cell repertoires in COVID-19. Some clones are missing from TCRdb's copy, which holds only in-frame ones; the method was immunoSEQ multiplex PCR. Of about 63,000 clones listed, 80% to 90% are singletons. The sample was peripheral blood. The receptors here all came from a human donor in a cohort sampled during active COVID-19.

V and J are TRBV3-1 (or the pseudogene TRBV3-2) and TRBJ2-7; 7 bases align to TRBD2. The J segment lost 0 bases and the V segment lost 1 base, leaving 6 bases of the junction unmatched. Germline loops: CDR1 LGHDT, CDR2 YNNKEL (reference sequence). The CDR3 spans 16 residues. CDR3 region: CASSQALAASSYEQYF. The CDR3 DNA is TGTGCCAGCAGCCAAGCTCTAGCGGCCAGCTCCTACGAGCAGTACTTC.

J is TRBJ2-3 and V is TRBV6-5; unclear D gene. V lost 6 bases and J lost 1, with 5 bases in between. CDR3 length equals 12 residues. Germline V gene data show CDR1 as MNHEY and CDR2 as SVGAGI. The CDR3 protein is CASRTGTDTQYF. The CDR3 nucleotides read TGTGCCAGCAGAACAGGCACAGATACGCAGTATTTT.

This clone has a handful of counts. This chain joins TRBV7-2 and TRBJ1-6, with D possibly TRBD1 on 6 matching bases. Germline CDR1 reads SGHTA; CDR2 reads FQGNSA. This CDR3 has 14 residues. V lost 5 bases and J lost 7, with 12 bases in between. The CDR3 protein is CASSRTASNSPLHF. The CDR3 nucleotides read TGTGCCAGCAGCCGGACAGCTAGCAATTCACCCCTCCACTTT.

This clone was detected only once. This chain uses TRBV2 with TRBJ2-5; 13 bases are shared with TRBD2. The CDR3 contains 14 residues. CDR1 and CDR2 from the germline V gene are SNHLY and FYNNEI. The trim removed 7 bases at V and 9 bases at J, leaving 8 bases unmatched. CDR3: CASTPGTSGEAQYF. CDR3 DNA: TGTGCCAGCACCCCTGGGACTAGCGGGGAGGCCCAGTACTTC. Based on the CDR3 plus reference TRBV2 and TRBJ2-5, the full variable domain is EPEVTQTPSHQVTQMGQEVILRCVPISNHLYFYWYRQILGQKVEFLVSFYNNEISEKSEIFDDQFSVERPDGSNFTLKIRSTKLEDSAMYFCASTPGTSGEAQYFGPGTRLLVL.

The chain joins TRBV15 to TRBJ2-4; 8 bases match TRBD1. V shed 1 base and J 9 bases; nucleotides not matched to a gene: 5. There are 14 residues in the CDR3. Germline CDR1 is LNHNV and CDR2 is YYDKDF (reference sequence). The CDR3 nucleotides are TGTGCCACCAGCAGAGGGGGACAGGCGAGCATTCAGTACTTC. It is translated as CATSRGGQASIQYF.

V usage is TRBV9 and J usage is TRBJ2-1; 8 bases line up with TRBD2. The germline V gene has CDR1 SGDLS and CDR2 YYNGEE. The trim removed 0 bases at V and 9 bases at J, leaving 8 bases unmatched. This CDR3 spans 15 amino acids. The CDR3 reads CASSVESGRSGEQFF. In DNA, the CDR3 is TGTGCCAGCAGCGTAGAGAGCGGGAGATCTGGTGAGCAGTTCTTC.

The rearrangement links TRBV4-1 to TRBJ2-3; 8 nucleotides line up with TRBD1. Germline V gene data show CDR1 as MGHRA and CDR2 as YSYEKL. The CDR3 consists of 16 residues. Trimming cost V 1 base and J 4 bases; bases outside gene matches: 7. The CDR3 DNA is TGCGCCAGCAGCCAAGGGTCCAGGGGGCATGCAGATACGCAGTATTTT. Protein: CASSQGSRGHADTQYF.

This clone was seen only a few times. V gene TRBV6-1 combines with J gene TRBJ2-5; TRBD2 matches 11 bases. V gave up 2 bases and J gave up 3 bases; unmatched junction bases: 5. Germline CDR1 is MNHNS and CDR2 is SASEGT. This CDR3 comprises 16 residues. The CDR3 spells CASSEWTSGQKETQYF. The CDR3, as DNA: TGTGCCAGCAGTGAATGGACTAGCGGGCAAAAAGAGACCCAGTACTTC.

J is TRBJ1-1 and V is TRBV5-1; 11 bases match TRBD1. Germline CDR1 is SGHRS and CDR2 is YFSETQ. V was clipped by 0 bases and J by 11 bases; unmatched bases: 6. The length of the CDR3 is 14 residues. CDR3 sequence: CASSLGTGGIGAFF. CDR3 coding DNA: TGCGCCAGCAGCTTGGGGACAGGGGGCATAGGGGCTTTCTTT.

The rearrangement uses TRBV29-1 and TRBJ1-2; 12 bases are a match to TRBD1. With V trimmed by 4 bases and J by 6 bases, 12 bases remained unmatched. Germline V gene data show CDR1 as SQVTM and CDR2 as ANQGSEA. The CDR3 length is 16 residues. The CDR3 region has the DNA TGCAGCGTTGTAGGTTGGGGACAGGGGGCGATTGATGGCTACACCTTC. Translating it yields CSVVGWGQGAIDGYTF.

This clone was seen just once. The chain links TRBV12-1 to TRBJ1-5. TRBV12-1 is a pseudogene. The CDR3 is made up of 16 amino acids. Here the CDR3 DNA reads TGTGCCAGCAGCTTTTTCCCGGAGGATAGCAATCAGCCCCAGCATTTT. This encodes CASSFFPEDSNQPQHF.

The CDR3 loop reads CASSSPRDRGFLREQYF. CDR3 nucleotides: TGTGCCAGCAGCTCCCCCCGGGACAGGGGGTTCCTTCGCGAGCAGTACTTC. The chain has TRBV11-2 and TRBJ2-7, with 11 bases aligning to TRBD1. The CDR3 runs 17 residues. With V trimmed by 4 bases and J by 6 bases, 14 bases remained unmatched. Germline CDR1 reads SGHAT; CDR2 reads FQNNGV.

The CDR3 region is CASSRGQGGGRGEKLFF. The CDR3 region has the DNA TGTGCCAGCAGCCGAGGGCAGGGAGGAGGTCGGGGGGAAAAACTGTTTTTT. V and J are TRBV5-4 and TRBJ1-4, with TRBD1 as a possible D gene (5 bases). The ends were cut back, 4 bases at V and 8 bases at J, with 24 bases in the middle. This CDR3 is 17 amino acids long. CDR1 SGHNT and CDR2 YYREEE come from the germline V gene (reference sequence).

In nucleotides, the CDR3 is TGCAGTGCTAGAGATCAGATAGAAGCTTTCTTT. Its translation: CSARDQIEAFF. J is TRBJ1-1 and V is TRBV20-1; D uncertain. CDR1 and CDR2 from the germline V gene are DFQATT and SNEGSKA (reference sequence). This CDR3 has 11 amino acids. Trimming stripped 0 bases from V and 8 bases from J, with 7 bases between.

This sequence joins TRBV19 and TRBJ1-6; 10 positions agree with TRBD1. Germline lookup yields CDR1 LNHDA and CDR2 SQIVND (reference sequence). CDR3 length equals 17 residues. The V segment lost 3 bases and the J segment 7 bases; nucleotides outside the gene matches: 9. The CDR3 DNA is TGTGCCAGTAGTATCCTTCCCTGGGACAGGGGCAATTCACCCCTCCACTTT. Encoded protein: CASSILPWDRGNSPLHF.

This clone was picked up one time. This rearrangement joins TRBV4-2 to TRBJ1-5; D is ambiguous. The CDR3 extends over 15 amino acids. Trimming removed 0 bases at V and 8 bases at J, with 14 bases between. From germline, CDR1 is LGHNA and CDR2 YNFKEQ. CDR3 residues: CASSQDHTLKEPQHF. The CDR3 region has the DNA TGTGCCAGCAGCCAAGATCACACCTTGAAAGAGCCCCAGCATTTT.

V is TRBV19 and J is TRBJ1-3; 7 bases are shared with TRBD1. This CDR3 has 15 residues. With 5 bases clipped from V and 0 bases from J, the junction kept 4 bases outside the gene matches. Germline assignment: CDR1 LNHDA and CDR2 SQIVND (reference sequence). CDR3 DNA: TGTGCCAGTAGTCTTGGGACAGTCTCTGGAAACACCATATATTTT. Translated: CASSLGTVSGNTIYF.

The CDR3 is CAISDSGGQGYTF. In DNA form, the CDR3 reads TGTGCCATCAGTGATTCAGGGGGCCAAGGCTACACCTTC. The genes are TRBV10-3 and TRBJ1-2, with 8 bases identical to TRBD1. The germline gives CDR1 ENHRY, CDR2 SYGVKD. The CDR3 is made up of 13 amino acids. Trimming removed 3 bases from V and 8 bases from J; junction bases left unmatched: 5.